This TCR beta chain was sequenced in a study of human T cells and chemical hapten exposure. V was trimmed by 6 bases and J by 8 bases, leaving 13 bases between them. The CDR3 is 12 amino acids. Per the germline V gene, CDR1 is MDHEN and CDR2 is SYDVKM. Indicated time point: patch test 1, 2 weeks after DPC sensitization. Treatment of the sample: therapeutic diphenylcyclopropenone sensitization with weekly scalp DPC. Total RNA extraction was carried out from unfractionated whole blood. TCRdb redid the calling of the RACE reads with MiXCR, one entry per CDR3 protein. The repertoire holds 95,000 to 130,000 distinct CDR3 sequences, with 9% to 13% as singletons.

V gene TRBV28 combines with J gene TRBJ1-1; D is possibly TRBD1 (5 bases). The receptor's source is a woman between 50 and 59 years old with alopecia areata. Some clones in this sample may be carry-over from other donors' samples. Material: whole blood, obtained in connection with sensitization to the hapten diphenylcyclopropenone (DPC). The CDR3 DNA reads TGTGCCAGCAGGCCCCCCCGGGGGGAAGCTTTCTTT. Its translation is CASRPPRGEAFF.